This T cell receptor (beta chain) was observed in a study of PD-1 blockade in classical Hodgkin lymphoma. The study, taken as a whole, reports: Before treatment, TCR diversity in newly diagnosed patients was reportedly lower than in healthy donors.

Generated by immunoSEQ multiplex PCR, the TCRdb table keeps only in-frame clones and is missing some. The table includes 20,000 to 30,000 clones, under 95% detected once. The time point was: newly diagnosed, previously untreated cHL patient sample. Purified CD4+ T cells were obtained from thawed PBMCs through magnetic negative selection. Comparison samples consisted of PBMCs from newly diagnosed, untreated classical Hodgkin lymphoma. A remark on this clone: Its antigen is unknown.

Germline V gene data show CDR1 as SNHLY and CDR2 as FYNNEI. V shed 4 bases and J shed 4 bases, with 7 bases lying between them. The CDR3 sequence is 12 residues long. This clonotype was obtained from a human donor with classical Hodgkin lymphoma. Sequenced input: CD4+ T cells from blood. The chain couples TRBV2 to TRBJ2-5; unclear D gene. CDR3 protein: CASSAVVETQYF. DNA for the CDR3: TGTGCCAGCAGTGCCGTGGTAGAGACCCAGTACTTC.